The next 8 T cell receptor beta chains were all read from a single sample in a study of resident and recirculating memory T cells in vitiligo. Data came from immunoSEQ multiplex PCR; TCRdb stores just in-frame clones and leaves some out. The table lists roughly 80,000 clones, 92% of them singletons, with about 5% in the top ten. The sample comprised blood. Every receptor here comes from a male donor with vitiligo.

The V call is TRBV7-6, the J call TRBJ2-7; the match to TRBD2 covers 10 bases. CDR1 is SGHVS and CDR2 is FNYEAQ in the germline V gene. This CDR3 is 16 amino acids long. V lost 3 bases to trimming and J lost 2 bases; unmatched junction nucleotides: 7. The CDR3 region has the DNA TGTGCCAGCAGCTTGAGAGCGGGAGGGATCACCTACGAGCAGTACTTC. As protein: CASSLRAGGITYEQYF.

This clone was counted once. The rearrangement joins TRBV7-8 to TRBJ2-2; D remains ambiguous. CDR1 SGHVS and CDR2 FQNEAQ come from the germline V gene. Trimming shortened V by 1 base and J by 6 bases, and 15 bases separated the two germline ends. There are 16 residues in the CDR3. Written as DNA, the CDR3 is TGTGCCAGCAGCTTAGAGGTTGTCCGAGGCGCCGGGGAGCTGTTTTTT. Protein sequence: CASSLEVVRGAGELFF.

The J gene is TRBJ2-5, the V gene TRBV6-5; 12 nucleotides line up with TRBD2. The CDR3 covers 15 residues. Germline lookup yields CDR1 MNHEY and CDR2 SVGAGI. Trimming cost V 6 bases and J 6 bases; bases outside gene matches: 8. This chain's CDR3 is CASRRLAGEGKTQYF. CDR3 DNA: TGTGCCAGCAGACGACTAGCGGGAGAAGGGAAGACCCAGTACTTC.

The CDR3 sequence is CASRAEETQYF. CDR3 in DNA: TGCGCCAGCAGGGCAGAAGAGACCCAGTACTTC. The chain employs TRBV5-1 and TRBJ2-5; D gene unclear. CDR3 length equals 11 residues. Per germline, CDR1 SGHRS and CDR2 YFSETQ. The V and J ends lost 5 bases and 3 bases respectively, with 5 bases between them.

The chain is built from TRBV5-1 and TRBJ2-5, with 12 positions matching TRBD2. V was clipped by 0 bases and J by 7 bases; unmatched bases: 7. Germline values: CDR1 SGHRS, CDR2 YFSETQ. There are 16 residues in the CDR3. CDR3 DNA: TGCGCCAGCAGCTTGGTTTCTAGCGGGAGGGCAGGGACCCAGTACTTC. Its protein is CASSLVSSGRAGTQYF.

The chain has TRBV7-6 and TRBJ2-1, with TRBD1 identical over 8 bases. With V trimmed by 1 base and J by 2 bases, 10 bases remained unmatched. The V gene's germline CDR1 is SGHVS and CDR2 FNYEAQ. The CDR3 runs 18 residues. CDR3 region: CASSLVKSSGQAYNEQFF. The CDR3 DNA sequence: TGTGCCAGCAGCTTAGTCAAATCCTCGGGACAGGCCTACAATGAGCAGTTCTTC. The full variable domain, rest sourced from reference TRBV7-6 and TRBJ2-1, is GAGVSQSPRYKVTKRGQDVALRCDPISGHVSLYWYRQALGQGPEFLTYFNYEAQQDKSGLPNDRFSAERPEGSISTLTIQRTEQRDSAMYRCASSLVKSSGQAYNEQFFGPGTRLTVL.

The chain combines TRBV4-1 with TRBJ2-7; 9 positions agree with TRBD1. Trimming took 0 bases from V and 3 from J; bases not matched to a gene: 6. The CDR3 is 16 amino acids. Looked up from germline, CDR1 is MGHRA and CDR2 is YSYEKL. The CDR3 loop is CASSQEGQGRNYEQYF. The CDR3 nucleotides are TGCGCCAGCAGCCAAGAGGGACAGGGTCGGAACTACGAGCAGTACTTC.

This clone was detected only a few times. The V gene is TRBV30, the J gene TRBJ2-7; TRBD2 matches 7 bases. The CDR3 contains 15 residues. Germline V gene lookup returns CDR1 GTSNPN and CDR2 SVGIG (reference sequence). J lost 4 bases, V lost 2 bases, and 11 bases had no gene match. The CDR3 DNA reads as TGTGCCTGGAGTAGGCCTGGCGGGAGCGTGTACGAGCAGTACTTC. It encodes CAWSRPGGSVYEQYF.